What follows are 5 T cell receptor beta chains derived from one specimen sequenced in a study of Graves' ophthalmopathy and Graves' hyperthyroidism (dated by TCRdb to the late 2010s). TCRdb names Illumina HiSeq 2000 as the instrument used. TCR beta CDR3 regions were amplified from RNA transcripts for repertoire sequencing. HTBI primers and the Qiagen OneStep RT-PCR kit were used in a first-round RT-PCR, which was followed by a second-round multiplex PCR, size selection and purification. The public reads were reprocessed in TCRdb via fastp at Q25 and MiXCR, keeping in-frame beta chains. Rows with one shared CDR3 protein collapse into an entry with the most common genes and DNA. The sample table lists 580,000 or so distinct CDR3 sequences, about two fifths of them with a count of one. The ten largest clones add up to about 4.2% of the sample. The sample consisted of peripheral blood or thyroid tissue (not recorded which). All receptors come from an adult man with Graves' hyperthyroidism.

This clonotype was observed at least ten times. The CDR3 here is CASSLALDRASYTF. The CDR3 DNA follows: TGTGCCAGCAGCTTAGCCTTAGACAGGGCCAGCTACACCTTC. The V call is TRBV7-8, the J call TRBJ1-2; TRBD1 agrees at 7 bases. CDR1 and CDR2 (germline): SGHVS, FQNEAQ. The junction had 7 bases not matched to a gene; V was cut back by 0 bases and J by 9 bases. The CDR3 has 14 amino acids.

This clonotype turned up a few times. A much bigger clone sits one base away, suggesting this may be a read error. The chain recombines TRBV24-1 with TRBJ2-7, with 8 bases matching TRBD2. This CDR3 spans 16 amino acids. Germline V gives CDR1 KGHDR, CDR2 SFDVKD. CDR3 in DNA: TGTGCCACCAGTGACCCCAGCGGGGGAAGCTCCTACGAGCAGTCCTTC. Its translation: CATSDPSGGSSYEQSF.

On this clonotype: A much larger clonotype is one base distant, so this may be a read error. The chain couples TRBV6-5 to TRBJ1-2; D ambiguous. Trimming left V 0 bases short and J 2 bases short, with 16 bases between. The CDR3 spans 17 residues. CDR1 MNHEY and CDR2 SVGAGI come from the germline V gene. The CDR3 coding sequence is TGTGCCAGCAGTTACTCGCAAGTCTCCACAAGGAACTATGGCTACACCTTC. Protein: CASSYSQVSTRNYGYTF.

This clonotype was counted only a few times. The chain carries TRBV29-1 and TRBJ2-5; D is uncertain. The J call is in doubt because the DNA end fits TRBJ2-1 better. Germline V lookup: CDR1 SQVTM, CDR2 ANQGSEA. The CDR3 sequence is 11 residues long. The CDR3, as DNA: TGCAGCGTTGCCCTGGGTGATGAGCAGTTCTTC. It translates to CSVALGDEQFF.

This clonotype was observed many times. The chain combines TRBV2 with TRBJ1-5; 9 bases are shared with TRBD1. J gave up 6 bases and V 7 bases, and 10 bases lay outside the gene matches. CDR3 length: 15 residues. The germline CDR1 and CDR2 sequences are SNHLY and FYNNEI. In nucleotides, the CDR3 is TGTGCCAGCACCAAGGACAGGGGACGCGGTCAGCCCCAGCATTTT. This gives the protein CASTKDRGRGQPQHF.